These 17 T cell receptor beta chains share one sample of origin, sequenced in a study of blood T cell repertoires in COVID-19 (dated by TCRdb to the early 2020s). Receptors were amplified or captured by the immunoSEQ multiplex PCR assay. TCRdb obtained this table from immuneACCESS and retained in-frame rearrangements with V and J assigned. These tables miss some clones; where compared with another copy, unresolved V genes account for less than half of the shortfall, and the remainder is unexplained. The sample table records 30,000 to 45,000 clones; 81% of these occur just once. About 29% of the sample goes to the ten largest clones. The specimen was peripheral blood. The receptors shown here come from a man of 80 years or more with active or convalescent COVID-19.

CDR3 region: CASSQDRANSPLHF. The CDR3 nucleotides read TGTGCCAGCAGCCAAGATCGCGCGAATTCACCCCTCCACTTT. This sequence joins TRBV4-2 and TRBJ1-6; no reliable D call. Germline V gene sequence: CDR1 LGHNA, CDR2 YNFKEQ. The CDR3 spans 14 residues. Between the trimmed V and J ends, which lost 0 bases and 7 bases, there was a span of 7 bases.

This clone was seen a few times. This rearrangement joins TRBV4-2 to TRBJ1-2; D is ambiguous. This CDR3 has 16 amino acids. The V end lost 1 base, the J end lost 8 bases, and 20 bases lay between the germline ends. The germline CDR1 and CDR2 sequences are LGHNA and YNFKEQ. The DNA of the CDR3 is TGTGCCAGCAGCCAAGGTTTACGGATAACTTTCGGGGGCTACACCTTC. This codes for CASSQGLRITFGGYTF.

The rearrangement links TRBV24-1 to TRBJ2-2, with 10 bases fitting TRBD2. The CDR3 has 18 amino acids. Germline-derived CDR1 and CDR2 are KGHDR and SFDVKD. The ends lost 5 bases at V and 2 bases at J; junction bases unmatched: 10. Written as DNA, the CDR3 is TGTGCCACCAGTGCCGCGACCGGGACTAGCGTCAACACCGGGGAGCTGTTTTTT. Protein sequence: CATSAATGTSVNTGELFF.

This clone was counted a single time. J is TRBJ1-2 and V is TRBV27; 8 nucleotides agree with TRBD1. This CDR3 region has 16 residues. Unmatched junction bases numbered 7, after V lost 3 bases and J lost 1 base. Germline values: CDR1 MNHEY, CDR2 SMNVEV (reference sequence). CDR3 protein: CASSFQGATDNYGYTF. CDR3 DNA sequence: TGTGCCAGCAGTTTTCAGGGGGCTACCGATAACTATGGCTACACCTTC.

The genes are TRBV4-1 and TRBJ2-6; D unresolved. This CDR3 comprises 16 residues. Germline loops: CDR1 MGHRA, CDR2 YSYEKL. Trimming cost V 1 base and J 1 base, with 8 bases left between them. The CDR3 sequence: CASSQVAGSGANVLTF. The CDR3 DNA sequence: TGCGCCAGCAGCCAAGTAGCCGGGTCTGGGGCCAACGTCCTGACTTTC.

The chain recombines TRBV5-1 with TRBJ1-4; 9 nucleotides line up with TRBD1. This CDR3 contains 15 residues. The V segment lost 7 bases and the J segment 6 bases; nucleotides outside the gene matches: 10. From germline, CDR1 is SGHRS and CDR2 YFSETQ. For the CDR3, the DNA is TGCGCCAGCTCCCAATCGACAGGGGGTTATGAAAAACTGTTTTTT. It yields the protein CASSQSTGGYEKLFF.

The chain employs TRBV5-1 and TRBJ2-5; 8 bases are a match to TRBD2. Per germline, CDR1 SGHRS and CDR2 YFSETQ. The V segment lost 0 bases and the J segment 5 bases; nucleotides outside the gene matches: 0. CDR3 length: 13 residues. CDR3 sequence: CASSLAGGETQYF. CDR3 bases: TGCGCCAGCAGCTTGGCGGGAGGGGAGACCCAGTACTTC.

This CDR3 is CSASRQGKNIQYF. The CDR3 coding sequence is TGCAGTGCTAGTCGACAGGGCAAAAACATTCAGTACTTC. This chain links TRBV20-1 with TRBJ2-4, with 7 bases fitting TRBD1. CDR3 size: 13 residues. The V gene's germline CDR1 is DFQATT and CDR2 SNEGSKA (reference sequence). V dropped 3 bases and J dropped 3; count of bases not matched to a gene: 2.

The J gene is TRBJ1-6, the V gene TRBV7-2; no definite D call. The V end was cut by 1 base, the J end by 8 bases, with 9 bases between. The CDR3 contains 14 residues. Germline V gene data show CDR1 as SGHTA and CDR2 as FQGNSA. CDR3 region: CASSLGQSDSPLHF. The CDR3 DNA reads TGTGCCAGCAGCTTAGGACAATCCGATTCACCCCTCCACTTT.

The chain uses TRBV6-1 and TRBJ2-7; D is possibly TRBD1 (5 bases). CDR3 length: 14 residues. CDR1 and CDR2 (germline): MNHNS, SASEGT. V lost 2 bases and J lost 3, with 11 bases in between. The CDR3 coding sequence is TGTGCCAGCAGTGAATGGGGCAGGCGCTACGAGCAGTACTTC. It yields the protein CASSEWGRRYEQYF.

The chain carries TRBV19 and TRBJ2-4; 8 nucleotides match TRBD2. The CDR3 length is 17 residues. With V trimmed by 6 bases and J by 0 bases, 10 bases remained unmatched. Germline V gene lookup returns CDR1 LNHDA and CDR2 SQIVND (reference sequence). CDR3 sequence (DNA): TGTGCCAGTAGCCCGGGGGGGTCTGACGTAGCCAAAAACATTCAGTACTTC. It yields the protein CASSPGGSDVAKNIQYF. Together with reference TRBV19 and TRBJ2-4, the CDR3 gives the full variable domain: DGGITQSPKYLFRKEGQNVTLSCEQNLNHDAMYWYRQDPGQGLRLIYYSQIVNDFQKGDIAEGYSVSREKKESFPLTVTSAQKNPTAFYLCASSPGGSDVAKNIQYFGAGTRLSVL.

In nucleotides, the CDR3 is TGTGCCAGCAGCAGAGGGAATGAAAAACTGTTTTTT. Protein: CASSRGNEKLFF. The rearrangement joins TRBV12-3 or TRBV12-4 to TRBJ1-4, with D unresolved. This CDR3 spans 12 amino acids. Trimming removed 6 bases at V and 5 bases at J, with 7 bases between.

V gene TRBV4-3 combines with J gene TRBJ1-2; D unclear. The CDR3 is 15 amino acids. Trimming removed 0 bases from V and 4 bases from J, with 12 bases in between. Germline V CDR1 and CDR2: LGHNA, YSLEER. The CDR3 DNA follows: TGCGCCAGCAGCCAAGATGGTCACAGAATCTATGGCTACACCTTC. This sequence encodes CASSQDGHRIYGYTF.

The CDR3 bases are TGTGCCAGCAGAACCGTTTCTCCGGGGAACACTGAAGCTTTCTTT. It specifies CASRTVSPGNTEAFF. This chain joins TRBV6-5 and TRBJ1-1; no definite D call. CDR1 MNHEY and CDR2 SVGAGI come from the germline V gene. V shed 6 bases and J shed 1 base, with 15 bases lying between them. The CDR3 has 15 residues.

The chain couples TRBV4-1 to TRBJ2-7; TRBD1 aligns across 8 bases. The CDR3 spans 14 residues. Trimming took 0 bases from V and 6 from J; bases not matched to a gene: 4. Germline CDR1 reads MGHRA; CDR2 reads YSYEKL. CDR3 nucleotide sequence: TGCGCCAGCAGCCAAGACAGGGGGCCTTTCGAGCAGTACTTC. Its translation: CASSQDRGPFEQYF.

The chain couples TRBV18 to TRBJ1-6; TRBD1 aligns across 10 bases. With V trimmed by 3 bases and J by 6 bases, 2 bases remained unmatched. The CDR3 runs to 15 residues. Looked up from germline, CDR1 is KGHSH and CDR2 is LQKENI. This chain's CDR3 is CASSPRDRGNSPLHF. In DNA form, the CDR3 reads TGTGCCAGCTCACCCCGGGACAGGGGTAATTCACCCCTCCACTTT. Filled out from reference TRBV18 and TRBJ1-6, the complete variable domain reads NAGVMQNPRHLVRRRGQEARLRCSPMKGHSHVYWYRQLPEEGLKFMVYLQKENIIDESGMPKERFSAEFPKEGPSILRIQQVVRGDSAAYFCASSPRDRGNSPLHFGNGTRLTVT.

The chain carries TRBV6-5 and TRBJ1-1; TRBD1 matches at 7 bases. The CDR3 is 14 residues long. Germline lookup yields CDR1 MNHEY and CDR2 SVGAGI. J lost 4 bases, V lost 5 bases, and 7 bases had no gene match. The CDR3 region has the DNA TGTGCCAGCAGTCTAGACAGGGTAGGCACTGAAGCTTTCTTT. Encoded protein: CASSLDRVGTEAFF.